This T cell receptor (beta chain) came from a study of ipilimumab plus nivolumab after autologous stem cell transplantation. This clone was seen a single time. Assay: immunoSEQ multiplex PCR; the TCRdb copy retains only in-frame clones and omits some. This table holds around 12,000 clones, approximately 73% found once. CDR1 KGHSH and CDR2 LQKENI come from the germline V gene. Trimming removed 4 bases from V and 4 bases from J, with 19 bases in between. The CDR3 has 16 amino acids. The TCR sequence derives from a male donor with diffuse large B-cell lymphoma. Sequencing used PBMCs, obtained in a trial of ipilimumab plus nivolumab as post-transplant consolidation. The chain joins TRBV18 to TRBJ1-2; D unresolved. CDR3 sequence: CASSLPLRTNTYGYTF. The CDR3 DNA is TGTGCCAGCTCACTACCCTTGAGGACCAACACCTATGGCTACACCTTC.